Included here is one TCR beta chain sequence, with context. These data originate in a study of cytomegalovirus exposure and HLA in healthy donors. With 60 Vbeta and 13 Jbeta primers, the PCR was carried out. The data were produced by immunoSEQ multiplex PCR, yet TCRdb's version contains in-frame clones alone and is incomplete. The sample lists approximately 130,000 clones, 70% to 80% seen once, with 1.8% in the top ten. These donors counted as nominally healthy when sampled, but unrecorded immune exposures were likely. Trimming cost V 3 bases and J 0 bases; bases outside gene matches: 6. The CDR3 has 18 amino acids. The V gene's germline CDR1 is LNHNV and CDR2 YYDKDF (reference sequence).

This chain uses TRBV15 with TRBJ2-3; 13 bases map to TRBD2. The clonotype originates from a woman aged 45 to 65 in good health and CMV-seronegative. Source material: PBMCs. The CDR3 is CATSSPPGLAGSTDTQYF. The CDR3 coding sequence is TGTGCCACCAGCAGCCCCCCGGGACTAGCGGGAAGCACAGATACGCAGTATTTT.